The clone carrying this TCR beta chain appeared a few times. Its antigen is not known. Germline CDR1 is SGHVS and CDR2 is FNYEAQ. The CDR3 sequence is 14 residues long. V lost 5 bases to trimming and J lost 11 bases, with 18 bases between them. Researchers ran the PCR with 60 Vbeta and 13 Jbeta primers. Generated by immunoSEQ multiplex PCR, the TCRdb table keeps only in-frame clones and is missing some. The table shows roughly 130,000 clones, with about 74% occurring only once. The source of the sample is a study of cytomegalovirus exposure and HLA in healthy donors. Study results and caveats: A later analysis by the authors found several of the most significant clusters apparently linked to common viral pathogens. Association of a missense DCLRE1C variant with TCR beta V- and J-gene trimming was reported in a later analysis.

Sequenced sample: PBMCs. The TCR was taken from a man aged 18 to 35 in good health and CMV-seropositive. This rearrangement joins TRBV7-6 to TRBJ1-4; possibly TRBD1 for D (6 bases). In nucleotides, the CDR3 is TGTGCCAGCAGCCACACGAATACAGGGAAGAAACTGTTTTTT. Amino acid sequence: CASSHTNTGKKLFF.